Listed here is a single TCR beta chain. The method was immunoSEQ multiplex PCR; TCRdb's version includes in-frame clones alone and lacks a portion of them. The sample consists of more than 100,000 clones, over 75% of them appearing once. The sample originates from a study of OX40 agonist ivuxolimab in advanced cancers. Whole-study context: Of mixed ages from 23 to 79 and averaging roughly 66 years, the group was about 80% male. Prior anti-PD-1, anti-PD-L1 or anti-CTLA-4 therapy was allowed; around 43% had some.

V shed 1 base and J shed 3 bases, with 9 bases lying between them. There are 14 residues in the CDR3. From germline, CDR1 is SGHAT and CDR2 FQNNGV. V and J are TRBV11-2 and TRBJ2-5; D uncertain. This receptor was obtained from an adult with an advanced solid tumor such as melanoma, head and neck, liver or kidney cancer. Material: CD4+ or CD8+ T cells sorted from blood, obtained in a trial of the OX40 agonist ivuxolimab. The CDR3 DNA reads TGTGCCAGCAGCTTAGGAGTTGCGAAAGAGACCCAGTACTTC. It is translated as CASSLGVAKETQYF.